This T cell receptor (beta chain) emerged from a study of T-cell memory formation after mild COVID-19. Turning to the study itself: Largely, the TCR clusters proved donor specific.

Constant-segment primers and 5'RACE yielded cDNA libraries for TCR alpha and TCR beta, each carrying sample barcodes and UMIs. TCRdb re-analysed the 5' RACE reads in MiXCR, keeping a single row per CDR3 protein. The table lists just over 60,000 distinct CDR3 sequences, about a tenth of them singletons. This clonotype has just a few counts. This clonotype originated in a man in his late teens or twenties who had mild COVID-19 (a few samples of this study predate the infection). Cell type and time point are not known. Sequences were obtained from PBMCs or a T cell subset sorted from them (not recorded which).

The CDR3 spells CASLKETETQYF. CDR3 nucleotide sequence: TGTGCCAGCCTGAAGGAGACAGAGACCCAGTACTTC. This chain uses TRBV12-3 or TRBV12-4 with TRBJ2-5; no reliable D call. The CDR3 runs to 12 residues. The V gene lost 8 bases and the J gene lost 4 bases, with 11 bases spanning the gap.